In its sample, the clone carrying this T cell receptor (beta chain) was seen many times. Trimming shortened V by 5 bases and J by 9 bases, and 17 bases separated the two germline ends. The germline CDR1 and CDR2 sequences are SGHTA and FQGTGA. The CDR3 covers 13 residues. One entry per CDR3 protein results from TCRdb running MiXCR on the 5' RACE reads. The sample lists 95,000 to 110,000 distinct CDR3 sequences, 8.5% to 14% occurring once. This record belongs to a study of early T cells in non-severe SARS-CoV-2 infection. Source material: whole blood. The V and J genes are TRBV7-3 and TRBJ2-7; no clear D gene. This clonotype was sampled from an adult who was a healthcare worker with PCR-confirmed SARS-CoV-2 infection or an uninfected control (not recorded which). CDR3: CASSRENGLRQYF. The DNA of the CDR3 is TGTGCCAGCAGCCGAGAGAACGGCCTTAGGCAGTACTTC.